This TCR beta chain is from a study of blood T cell repertoires in COVID-19. At the level of the study: The United States, Italy and Spain provided the acute and convalescent COVID-19 samples. Sources were T cells, B-cell-depleted T cells, or PBMCs; the material itself was cDNA or gDNA.

Method: immunoSEQ multiplex PCR; TCRdb's copy keeps in-frame clones and lacks some. The table records roughly 280,000 clones, around 89% of them present only once. The participants were between about 18 and 95 years old and came from under 25 US areas. The source of this sequence is a woman aged 25 to 39 with acute COVID-19. The specimen sequenced was PBMCs or T cells enriched from blood (not recorded which).

The CDR3 loop is CASNRERMNTEAFF. For the CDR3, the DNA is TGTGCCAGTAATAGGGAGAGAATGAACACTGAAGCTTTCTTT. The genes are TRBV19 and TRBJ1-1; D is undetermined. The CDR3 covers 14 residues. Germline V gives CDR1 LNHDA, CDR2 SQIVND (reference sequence). The V end was cut by 7 bases, the J end by 0 bases, with 12 bases between.